This T cell receptor (beta chain) was obtained from a study of CD8 T cells in ankylosing spondylitis. V dropped 5 bases and J dropped 4 bases, with 15 bases sitting between them. This CDR3 region has 15 residues. Germline V gene data show CDR1 as LGHDT and CDR2 as YNNKEL (reference sequence). Each CDR3 protein gets one entry after TCRdb re-called the 5' RACE reads with MiXCR. The sample includes fewer than 350,000 distinct CDR3 sequences, 11% of them seen just once. This clonotype was seen ten or more times. Its antigen remains unidentified. Findings and caveats of the study: Matched ankylosing spondylitis synovial fluid reportedly showed significant enrichment of disease-linked clones.

The TCR was taken from a female donor with ankylosing spondylitis or in good health (not recorded which). The sequencing input was blood, either unsorted or a sorted T cell fraction (not recorded which). This chain links TRBV3-1 with TRBJ1-5; D ambiguous. CDR3 in amino acids: CASSSSALGNQPQHF. CDR3 nucleotide sequence: TGTGCCAGCAGCTCCTCGGCTTTGGGTAATCAGCCCCAGCATTTT.